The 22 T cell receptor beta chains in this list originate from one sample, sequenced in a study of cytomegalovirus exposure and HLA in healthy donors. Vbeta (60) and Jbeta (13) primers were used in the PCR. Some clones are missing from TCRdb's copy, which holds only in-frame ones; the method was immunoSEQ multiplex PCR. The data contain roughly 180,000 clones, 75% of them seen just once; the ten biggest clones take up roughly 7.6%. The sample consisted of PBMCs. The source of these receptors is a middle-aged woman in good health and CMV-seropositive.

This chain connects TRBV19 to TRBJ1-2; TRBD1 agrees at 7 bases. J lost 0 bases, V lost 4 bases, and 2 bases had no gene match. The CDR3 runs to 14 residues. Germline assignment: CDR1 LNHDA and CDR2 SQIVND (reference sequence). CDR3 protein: CASSTGGPNYGYTF. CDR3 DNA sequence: TGTGCCAGTAGTACAGGGGGACCTAACTATGGCTACACCTTC.

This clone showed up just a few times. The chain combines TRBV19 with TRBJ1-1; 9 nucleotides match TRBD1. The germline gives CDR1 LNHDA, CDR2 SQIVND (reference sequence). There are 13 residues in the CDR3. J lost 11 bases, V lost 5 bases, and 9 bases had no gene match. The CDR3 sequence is CASSGTGGLRAFF. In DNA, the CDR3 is TGTGCCAGTAGTGGTACAGGGGGCTTAAGGGCTTTCTTT. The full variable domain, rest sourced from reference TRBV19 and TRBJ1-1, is DGGITQSPKYLFRKEGQNVTLSCEQNLNHDAMYWYRQDPGQGLRLIYYSQIVNDFQKGDIAEGYSVSREKKESFPLTVTSAQKNPTAFYLCASSGTGGLRAFFGQGTRLTVV.

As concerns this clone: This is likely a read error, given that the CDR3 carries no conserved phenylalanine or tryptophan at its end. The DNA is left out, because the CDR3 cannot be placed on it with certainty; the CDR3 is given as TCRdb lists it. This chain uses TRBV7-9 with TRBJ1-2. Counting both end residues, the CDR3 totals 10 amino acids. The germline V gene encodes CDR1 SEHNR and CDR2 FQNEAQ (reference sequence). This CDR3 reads CASSLPPVFV.

The CDR3 sequence: CASSQAQLAGGGDTQYF. The DNA of the CDR3 is TGTGCCAGCAGCCAAGCCCAACTAGCGGGAGGTGGAGATACGCAGTATTTT. The chain uses TRBV4-2 and TRBJ2-3; 12 bases line up with TRBD2. The CDR3 is 17 amino acids. Trimming cost V 1 base and J 5 bases; bases outside gene matches: 7. The germline CDR1 and CDR2 sequences are LGHNA and YNFKEQ.

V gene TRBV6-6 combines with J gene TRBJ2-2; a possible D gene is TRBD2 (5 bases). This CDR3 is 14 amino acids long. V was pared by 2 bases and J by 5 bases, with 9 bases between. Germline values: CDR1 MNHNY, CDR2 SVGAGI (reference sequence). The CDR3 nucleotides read TGTGCCAGCAGTTACGGACGGGGAACCGGGGAGCTGTTTTTT. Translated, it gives CASSYGRGTGELFF.

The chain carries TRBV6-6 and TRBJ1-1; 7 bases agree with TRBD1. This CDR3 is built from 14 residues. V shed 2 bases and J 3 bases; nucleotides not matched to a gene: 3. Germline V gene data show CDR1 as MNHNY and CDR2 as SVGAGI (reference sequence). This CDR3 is CASSYGGGDTEAFF. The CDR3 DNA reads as TGTGCCAGCAGTTACGGAGGGGGCGACACTGAAGCTTTCTTT.

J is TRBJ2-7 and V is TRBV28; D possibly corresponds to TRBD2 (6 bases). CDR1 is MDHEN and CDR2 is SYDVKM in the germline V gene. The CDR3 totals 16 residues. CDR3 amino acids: CATSGSRDGGYYEQYF. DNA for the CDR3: TGTGCGACATCCGGCAGCCGCGATGGGGGGTACTACGAGCAGTACTTC.

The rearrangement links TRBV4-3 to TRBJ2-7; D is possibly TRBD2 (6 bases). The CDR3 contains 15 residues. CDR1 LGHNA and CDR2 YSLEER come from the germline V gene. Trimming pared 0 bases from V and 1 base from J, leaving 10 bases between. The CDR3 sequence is CASSQEASASYEQYF. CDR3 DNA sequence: TGCGCCAGCAGCCAAGAGGCTAGCGCATCCTACGAGCAGTACTTC.

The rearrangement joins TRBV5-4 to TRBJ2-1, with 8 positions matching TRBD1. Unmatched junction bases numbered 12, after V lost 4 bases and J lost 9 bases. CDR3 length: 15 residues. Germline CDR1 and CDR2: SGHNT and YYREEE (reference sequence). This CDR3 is CASSDRAGGRFEQFF. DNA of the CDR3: TGTGCCAGCAGCGACCGGGCAGGGGGCCGCTTTGAGCAGTTCTTC.

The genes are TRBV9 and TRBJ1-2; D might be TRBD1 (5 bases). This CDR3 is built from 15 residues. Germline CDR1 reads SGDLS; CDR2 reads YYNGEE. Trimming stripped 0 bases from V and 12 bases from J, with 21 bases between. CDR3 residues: CASSVESSGVSGHTF. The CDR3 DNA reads TGTGCCAGCAGCGTAGAGTCTTCGGGGGTGTCGGGCCACACCTTC.

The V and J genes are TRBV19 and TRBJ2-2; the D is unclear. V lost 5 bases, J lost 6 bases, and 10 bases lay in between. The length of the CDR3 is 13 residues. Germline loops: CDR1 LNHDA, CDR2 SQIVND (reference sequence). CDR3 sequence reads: CASSPAGPGELFF. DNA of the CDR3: TGTGCCAGTAGTCCCGCTGGGCCCGGGGAGCTGTTTTTT.

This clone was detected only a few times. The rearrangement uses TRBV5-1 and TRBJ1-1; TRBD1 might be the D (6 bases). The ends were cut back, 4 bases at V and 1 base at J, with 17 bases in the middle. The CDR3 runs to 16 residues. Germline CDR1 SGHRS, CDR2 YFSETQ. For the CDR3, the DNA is TGCGCCAGCAGCGTGGGGGGGCAGGGCGGGAACACTGAAGCTTTCTTT. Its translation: CASSVGGQGGNTEAFF.

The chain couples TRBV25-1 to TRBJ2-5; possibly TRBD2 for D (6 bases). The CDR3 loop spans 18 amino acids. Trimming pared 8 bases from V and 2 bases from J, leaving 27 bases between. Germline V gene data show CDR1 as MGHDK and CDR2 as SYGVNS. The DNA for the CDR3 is TGTGCCAGCGCCAATAACCGAGAGCTTAGCGGTGCACAAGAGACCCAGTACTTC. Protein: CASANNRELSGAQETQYF.

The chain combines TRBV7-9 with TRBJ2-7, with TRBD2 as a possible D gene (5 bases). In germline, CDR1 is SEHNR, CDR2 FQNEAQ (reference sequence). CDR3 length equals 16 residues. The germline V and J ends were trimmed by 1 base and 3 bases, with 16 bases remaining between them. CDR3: CASSLGARSGVYEQYF. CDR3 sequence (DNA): TGTGCCAGCAGCTTAGGTGCCCGGAGCGGTGTCTACGAGCAGTACTTC.

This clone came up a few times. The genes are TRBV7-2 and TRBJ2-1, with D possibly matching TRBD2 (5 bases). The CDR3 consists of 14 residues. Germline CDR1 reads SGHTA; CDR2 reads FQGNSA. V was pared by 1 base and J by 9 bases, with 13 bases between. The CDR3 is CASSLGLASSEQFF. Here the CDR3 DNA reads TGTGCCAGCAGCTTAGGGCTAGCCTCTAGTGAGCAGTTCTTC.

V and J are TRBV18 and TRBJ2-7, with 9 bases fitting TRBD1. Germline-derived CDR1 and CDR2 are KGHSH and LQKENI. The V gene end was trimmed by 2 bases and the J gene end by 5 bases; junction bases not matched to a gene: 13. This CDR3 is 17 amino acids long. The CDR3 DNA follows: TGTGCCAGCTCACCAACCACAGGGGGCAAGGGAGGGCACGAGCAGTACTTC. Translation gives CASSPTTGGKGGHEQYF.

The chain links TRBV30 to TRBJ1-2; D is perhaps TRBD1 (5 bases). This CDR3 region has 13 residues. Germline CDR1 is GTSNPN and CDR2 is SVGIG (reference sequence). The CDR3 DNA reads TGTGCGGGGGGGTTCGGAGCGGACTATGGCTACACCTTC. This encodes CAGGFGADYGYTF.

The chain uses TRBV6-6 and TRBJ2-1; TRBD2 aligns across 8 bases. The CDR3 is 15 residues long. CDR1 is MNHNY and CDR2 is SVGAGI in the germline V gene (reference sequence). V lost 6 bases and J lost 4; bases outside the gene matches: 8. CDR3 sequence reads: CASSDTSGHYNEQFF. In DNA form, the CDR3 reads TGTGCCAGCAGCGACACTAGCGGCCATTACAATGAGCAGTTCTTC.

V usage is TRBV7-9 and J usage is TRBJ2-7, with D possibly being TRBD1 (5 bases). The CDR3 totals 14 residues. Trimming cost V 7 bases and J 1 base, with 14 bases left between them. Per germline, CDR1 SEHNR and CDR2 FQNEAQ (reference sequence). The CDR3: CASTADSQSYEQYF. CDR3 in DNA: TGTGCCAGCACGGCCGACAGTCAGTCCTACGAGCAGTACTTC.

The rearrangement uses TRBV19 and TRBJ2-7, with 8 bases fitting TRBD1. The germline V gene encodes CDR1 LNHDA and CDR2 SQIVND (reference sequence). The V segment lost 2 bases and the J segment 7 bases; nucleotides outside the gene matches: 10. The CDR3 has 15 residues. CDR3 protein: CASSIQGAARGEQYF. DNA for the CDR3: TGTGCCAGTAGTATACAGGGGGCCGCTCGTGGGGAGCAGTACTTC.

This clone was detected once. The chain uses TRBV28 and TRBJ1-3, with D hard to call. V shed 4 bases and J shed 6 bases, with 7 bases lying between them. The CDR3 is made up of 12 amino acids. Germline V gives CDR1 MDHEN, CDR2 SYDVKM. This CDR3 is CASSSPLNTIYF. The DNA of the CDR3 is TGTGCCAGCAGTTCCCCGTTAAACACCATATATTTT.

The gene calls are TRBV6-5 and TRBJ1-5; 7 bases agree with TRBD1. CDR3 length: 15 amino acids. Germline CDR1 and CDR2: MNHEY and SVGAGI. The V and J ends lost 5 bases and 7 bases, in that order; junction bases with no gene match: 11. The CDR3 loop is CASSPTGTGRQPQHF. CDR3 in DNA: TGTGCCAGCAGTCCGACAGGGACGGGACGGCAGCCCCAGCATTTT.